This T cell receptor beta chain was sequenced in a study of blood T cell repertoires in COVID-19 (dated by TCRdb to the early 2020s). In terms of the full investigation: Collaborator samples came from the United States, Italy and Spain and covered acute and convalescent phases of COVID-19. A de-identified subject ID, COVID-19 status, age in years and sex were almost always included in the sample metadata. A freely available public database, intended as a resource for researchers studying the immune response to SARS-CoV-2, is where the repertoires were released. The dataset comprised deeply sampled blood TCRbeta repertoires from subjects exposed to, actively infected with, or recovered from COVID-19. Where available, HLA class I and class II types were taken from metadata supplied by the sample provider and were not determined by assay-based typing. Samples came from the ongoing ImmuneRACE study (first 160 participants) plus 1,254 subjects from 6 global collaborators. The prospective study material was composed of cDNA or gDNA derived from T cells, B-cell-depleted T cells, or PBMCs. The study at large found these results: The amount of clinical and demographic metadata varied by source and participant and was provided uncurated.

A second Seattle source provided samples from volunteer blood donors who had recovered from COVID-19. Collaborating institutions collected whole blood in K2EDTA tubes following their own protocols. Collaborator samples were shipped for TCRbeta analysis as frozen whole blood, isolated PBMCs, or DNA extracted from either sample type. The V end loses 6 bases and the J end loses 6 bases, and a stretch of 15 bases separates them. The germline V gene specifies KGHSH as CDR1 and LQKENI as CDR2. Spanning cysteine to phenylalanine, the CDR3 consists of 14 amino acids. Solely the CDR3 DNA is kept, with 42 bases framed from the first base. For this clone: This receptor's antigen is unknown. No quality values exist for individual bases; no much larger clone is one base distant.

TCRbeta CDR3 regions were amplified from genomic DNA by means of the immunoSEQ Assay, a bias-controlled multiplex PCR. The source study handled its data this way. Nucleated cell counts per sample were estimated from amplification of reference gene primers within the assay. Sequence reads were collapsed and filtered to measure the absolute abundance of every unique TCRbeta CDR3 rearrangement. Productive Simpson clonality was computed per sample as the square root of Simpson's diversity index over productive rearrangements. TCRdb took this table from immuneACCESS and kept in-frame rearrangements with V and J called. Such tables lack part of the clones; where checked against another copy, unresolved V genes explain under half of the gap, and the rest is unexplained. The V and J calls and the clone size are those of that table, but D and trimming were determined from the DNA. Here the sample has 240,000 or so clones; around 90% occur a single time. 6% to 9% of the sample goes to the ten largest clones.

The chain was built from TRBV18 and TRBJ2-4, with a tentative D gene TRBD1 over 6 matching bases. This sequence was found in a man in his fifties or sixties who had recovered from COVID-19. The specimen was peripheral blood. The DNA reads as follows: TGTGCCAGCTCGTTGACAGGTAGAGGAAACATTCAGTACTTC. This gives the protein CASSLTGRGNIQYF.